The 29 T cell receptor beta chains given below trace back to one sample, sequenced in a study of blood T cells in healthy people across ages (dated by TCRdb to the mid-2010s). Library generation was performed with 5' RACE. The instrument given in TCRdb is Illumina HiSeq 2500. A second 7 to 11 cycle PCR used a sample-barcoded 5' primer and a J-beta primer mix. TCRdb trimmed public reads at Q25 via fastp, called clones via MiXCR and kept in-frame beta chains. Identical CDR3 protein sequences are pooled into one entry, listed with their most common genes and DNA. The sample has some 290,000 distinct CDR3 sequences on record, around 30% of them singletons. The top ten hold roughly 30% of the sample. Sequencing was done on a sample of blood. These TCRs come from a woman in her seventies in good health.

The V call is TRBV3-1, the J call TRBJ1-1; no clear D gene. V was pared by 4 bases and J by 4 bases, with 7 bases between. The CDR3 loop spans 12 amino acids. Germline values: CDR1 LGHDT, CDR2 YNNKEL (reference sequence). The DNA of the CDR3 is TGTGCCAGCAGCCTGATGGGCACTGAAGCTTTCTTT. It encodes CASSLMGTEAFF. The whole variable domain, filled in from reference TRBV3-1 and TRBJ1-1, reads DTAVSQTPKYLVTQMGNDKSIKCEQNLGHDTMYWYKQDSKKFLKIMFSYNNKELIINETVPNRFSPKSPDKAHLNLHINSLELGDSAVYFCASSLMGTEAFFGQGTRLTVV.

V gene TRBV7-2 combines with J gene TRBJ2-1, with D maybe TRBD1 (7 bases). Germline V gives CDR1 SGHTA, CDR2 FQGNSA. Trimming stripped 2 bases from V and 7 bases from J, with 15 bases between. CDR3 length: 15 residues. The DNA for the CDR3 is TGTGCCAGCAGCTTACAGGGGGGATCGGGAAATGAGCAGTTCTTC. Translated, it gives CASSLQGGSGNEQFF.

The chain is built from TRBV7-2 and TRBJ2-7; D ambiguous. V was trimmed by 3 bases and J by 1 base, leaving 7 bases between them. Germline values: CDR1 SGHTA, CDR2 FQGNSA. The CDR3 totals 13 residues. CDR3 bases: TGTGCCAGCAGCTTTGTGATGTCCTACGAGCAGTACTTC. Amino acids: CASSFVMSYEQYF.

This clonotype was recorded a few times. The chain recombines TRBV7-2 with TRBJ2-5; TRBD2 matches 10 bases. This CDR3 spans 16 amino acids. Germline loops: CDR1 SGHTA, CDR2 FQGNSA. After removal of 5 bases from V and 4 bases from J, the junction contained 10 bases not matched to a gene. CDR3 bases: TGTGCCAGCAGCCCTTCTAGCGGGAGTAGGAGAGAGACCCAGTACTTC. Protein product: CASSPSSGSRRETQYF.

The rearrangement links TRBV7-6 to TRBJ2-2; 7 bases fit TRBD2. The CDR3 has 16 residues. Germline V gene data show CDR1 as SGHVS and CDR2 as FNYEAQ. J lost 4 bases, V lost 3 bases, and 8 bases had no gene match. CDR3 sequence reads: CASSLRTSLGTGELFF. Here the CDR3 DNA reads TGTGCCAGCAGCTTGCGGACTAGTCTAGGCACCGGGGAGCTGTTTTTT. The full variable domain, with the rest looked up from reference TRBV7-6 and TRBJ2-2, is GAGVSQSPRYKVTKRGQDVALRCDPISGHVSLYWYRQALGQGPEFLTYFNYEAQQDKSGLPNDRFSAERPEGSISTLTIQRTEQRDSAMYRCASSLRTSLGTGELFFGEGSRLTVL.

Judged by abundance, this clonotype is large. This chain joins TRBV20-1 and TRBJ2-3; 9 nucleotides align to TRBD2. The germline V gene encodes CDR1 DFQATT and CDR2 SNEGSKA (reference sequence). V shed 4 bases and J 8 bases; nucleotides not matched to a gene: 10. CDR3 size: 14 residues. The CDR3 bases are TGCAGTGCTACTGGAGAAGCGGGAGGCGGTACGCAGTATTTT. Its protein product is CSATGEAGGGTQYF.

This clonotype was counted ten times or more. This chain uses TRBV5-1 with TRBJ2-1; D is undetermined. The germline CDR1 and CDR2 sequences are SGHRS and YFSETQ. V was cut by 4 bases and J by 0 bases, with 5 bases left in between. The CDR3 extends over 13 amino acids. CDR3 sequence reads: CASSESSYNEQFF. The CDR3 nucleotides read TGCGCCAGCAGCGAGAGCTCCTACAATGAGCAGTTCTTC.

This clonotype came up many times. The CDR3 DNA sequence: TGTGCCAGCAGTCCGGCGTTTGCCCATCAGCCCCAGCATTTT. Translation gives CASSPAFAHQPQHF. The chain is built from TRBV28 and TRBJ1-5; D not resolved. V was pared by 5 bases and J by 5 bases, with 13 bases between. CDR3 length equals 14 residues. CDR1 and CDR2 (germline): MDHEN, SYDVKM.

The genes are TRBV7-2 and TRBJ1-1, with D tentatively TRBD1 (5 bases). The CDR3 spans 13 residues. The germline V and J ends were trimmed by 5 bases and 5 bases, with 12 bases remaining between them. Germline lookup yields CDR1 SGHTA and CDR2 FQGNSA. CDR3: CASSLLGVTEAFF. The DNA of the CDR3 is TGTGCCAGCAGCCTCTTAGGGGTGACTGAAGCTTTCTTT.

The CDR3 sequence is CASSFASYEQYF. The CDR3 coding sequence is TGTGCCAGCAGTTTTGCCTCCTACGAGCAGTACTTC. The gene calls are TRBV28 and TRBJ2-7; unclear D gene. The V gene lost 3 bases and the J gene lost 0 bases, with 3 bases spanning the gap. Germline CDR1 reads MDHEN; CDR2 reads SYDVKM. This CDR3 is built from 12 residues.

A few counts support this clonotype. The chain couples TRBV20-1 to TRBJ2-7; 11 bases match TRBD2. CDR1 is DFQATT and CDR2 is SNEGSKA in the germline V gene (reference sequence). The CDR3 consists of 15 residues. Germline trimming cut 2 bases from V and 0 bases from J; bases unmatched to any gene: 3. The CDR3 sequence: CSARPGLAASYEQYF. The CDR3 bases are TGCAGTGCTAGACCGGGACTAGCGGCCTCCTACGAGCAGTACTTC.

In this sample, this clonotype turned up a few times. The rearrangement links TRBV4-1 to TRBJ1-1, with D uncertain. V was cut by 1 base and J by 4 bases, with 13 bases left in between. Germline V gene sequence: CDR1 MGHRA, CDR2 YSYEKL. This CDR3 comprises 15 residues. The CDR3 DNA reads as TGCGCCAGCAGCCAAGTTCGGGGATCGGGCACTGAAGCTTTCTTT. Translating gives CASSQVRGSGTEAFF.

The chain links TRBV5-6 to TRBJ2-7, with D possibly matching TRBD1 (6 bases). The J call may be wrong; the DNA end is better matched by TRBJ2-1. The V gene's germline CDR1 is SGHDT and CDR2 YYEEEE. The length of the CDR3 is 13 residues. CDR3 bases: TGTGCCAGCAGCTTGGGTACAGGGTATGAGCAGTTCTTC. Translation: CASSLGTGYEQFF.

The chain's CDR3 is CASSFGGPGGANVLTF. The CDR3 region has the DNA TGCGCCAGCAGCTTCGGGGGTCCGGGGGGGGCCAACGTCCTGACTTTC. V gene TRBV5-1 combines with J gene TRBJ2-6; D might be TRBD2 (6 bases). From germline, CDR1 is SGHRS and CDR2 YFSETQ. V was pared by 2 bases and J by 4 bases, with 13 bases between. This CDR3 is built from 16 residues.

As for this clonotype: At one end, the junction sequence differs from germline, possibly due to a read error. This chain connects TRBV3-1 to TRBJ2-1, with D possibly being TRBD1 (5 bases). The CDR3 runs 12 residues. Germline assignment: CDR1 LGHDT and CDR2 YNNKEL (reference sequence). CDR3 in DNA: TGTGCCAGCAGCCAAAGGGGCAGAGAGCGGTTCTTC. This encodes CASSQRGRERFF.

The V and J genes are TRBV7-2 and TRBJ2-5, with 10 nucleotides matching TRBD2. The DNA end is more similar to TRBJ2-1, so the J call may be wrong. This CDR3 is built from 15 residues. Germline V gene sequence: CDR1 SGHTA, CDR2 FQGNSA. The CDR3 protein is CASIPTRTSGNEQFF. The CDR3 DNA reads TGTGCCAGCATCCCCACAAGGACTAGCGGCAATGAGCAGTTCTTC.

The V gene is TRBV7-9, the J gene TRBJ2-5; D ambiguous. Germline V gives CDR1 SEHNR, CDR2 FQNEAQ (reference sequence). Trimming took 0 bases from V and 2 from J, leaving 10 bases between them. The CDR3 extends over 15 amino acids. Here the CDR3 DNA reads TGTGCCAGCAGCTTAGCGCACAAGGCTCAAGAGACCCAGTACTTC. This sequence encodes CASSLAHKAQETQYF.

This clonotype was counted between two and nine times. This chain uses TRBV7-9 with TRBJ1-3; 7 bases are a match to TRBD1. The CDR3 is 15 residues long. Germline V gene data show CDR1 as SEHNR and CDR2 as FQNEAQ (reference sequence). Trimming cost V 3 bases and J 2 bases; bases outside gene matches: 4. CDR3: CASSFSTGAGNTIYF. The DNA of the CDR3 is TGTGCCAGCAGCTTTTCCACAGGGGCTGGAAACACCATATATTTT.

This chain's CDR3 is CASSYDRAYNEQFF. CDR3 DNA: TGTGCCAGCAGTTATGACAGGGCCTACAATGAGCAGTTCTTC. This chain joins TRBV6-2 or TRBV6-3 and TRBJ2-1, with 7 bases identical to TRBD1. The CDR3 has 14 amino acids. Germline trimming cut 3 bases from V and 2 bases from J; bases unmatched to any gene: 1. CDR1 is MNHEY and CDR2 is SVGEGT in the germline V gene.

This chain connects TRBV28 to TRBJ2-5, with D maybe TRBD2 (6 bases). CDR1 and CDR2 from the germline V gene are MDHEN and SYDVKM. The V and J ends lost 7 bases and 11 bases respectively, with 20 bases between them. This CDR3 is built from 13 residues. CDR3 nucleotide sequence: TGTGCCAGCAAGAGGGTGACTAGTAAGGAGCAGTACTTC. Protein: CASKRVTSKEQYF.

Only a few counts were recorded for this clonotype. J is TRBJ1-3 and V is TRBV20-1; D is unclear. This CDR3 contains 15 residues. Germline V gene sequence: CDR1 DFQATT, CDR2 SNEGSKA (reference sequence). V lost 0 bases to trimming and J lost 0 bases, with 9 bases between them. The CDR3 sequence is CSAREMGGSGNTIYF. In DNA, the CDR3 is TGCAGTGCTAGAGAGATGGGTGGCTCTGGAAACACCATATATTTT.

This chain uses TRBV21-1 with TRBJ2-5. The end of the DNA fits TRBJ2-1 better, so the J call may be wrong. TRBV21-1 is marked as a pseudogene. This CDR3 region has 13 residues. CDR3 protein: CASLSSYIYEQFF. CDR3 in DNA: TGTGCCAGCTTATCCTCGTATATCTATGAGCAGTTCTTC.

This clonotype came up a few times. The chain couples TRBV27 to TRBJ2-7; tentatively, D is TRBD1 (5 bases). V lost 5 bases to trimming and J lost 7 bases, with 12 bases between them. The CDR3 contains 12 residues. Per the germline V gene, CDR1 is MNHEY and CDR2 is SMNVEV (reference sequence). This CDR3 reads CASSPAGLEQYF. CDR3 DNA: TGTGCCAGCAGTCCCGCAGGGTTGGAGCAGTACTTC.

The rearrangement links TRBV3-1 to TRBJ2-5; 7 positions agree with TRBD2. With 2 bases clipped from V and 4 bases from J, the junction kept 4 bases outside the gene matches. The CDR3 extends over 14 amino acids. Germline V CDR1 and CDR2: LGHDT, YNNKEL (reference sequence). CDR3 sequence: CASSQSGTSETQYF. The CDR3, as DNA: TGTGCCAGCAGCCAAAGCGGGACCTCAGAGACCCAGTACTTC.

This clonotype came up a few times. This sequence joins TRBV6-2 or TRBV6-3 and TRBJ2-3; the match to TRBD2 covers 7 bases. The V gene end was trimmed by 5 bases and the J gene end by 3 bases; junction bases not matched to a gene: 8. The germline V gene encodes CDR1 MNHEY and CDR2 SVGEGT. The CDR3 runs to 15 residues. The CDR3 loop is CASSRVGLGTDTQYF. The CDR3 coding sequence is TGTGCCAGCAGTCGGGTTGGACTAGGTACAGATACGCAGTATTTT.

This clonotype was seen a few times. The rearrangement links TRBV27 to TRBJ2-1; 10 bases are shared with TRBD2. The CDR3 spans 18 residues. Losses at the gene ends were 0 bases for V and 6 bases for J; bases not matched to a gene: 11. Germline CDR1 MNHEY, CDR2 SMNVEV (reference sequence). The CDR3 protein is CASSLSPRSGRAPNEQFF. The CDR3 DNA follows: TGTGCCAGCAGTTTATCCCCGCGGAGCGGGAGGGCCCCCAATGAGCAGTTCTTC.

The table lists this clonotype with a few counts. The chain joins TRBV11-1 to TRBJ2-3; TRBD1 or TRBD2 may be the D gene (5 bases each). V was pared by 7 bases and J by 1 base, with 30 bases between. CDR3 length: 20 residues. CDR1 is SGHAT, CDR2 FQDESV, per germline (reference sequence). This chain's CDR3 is CASIGFIRSGTPLRTDTQYF. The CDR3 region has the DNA TGTGCCAGCATCGGGTTTATAAGATCGGGGACCCCTCTACGCACAGATACGCAGTATTTT.

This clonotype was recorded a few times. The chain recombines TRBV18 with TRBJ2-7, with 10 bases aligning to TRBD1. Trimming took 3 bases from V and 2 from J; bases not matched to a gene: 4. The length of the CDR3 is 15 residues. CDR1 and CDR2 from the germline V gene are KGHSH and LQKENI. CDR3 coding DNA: TGTGCCAGCTCACCCGGGACAGGGGACCCCTACGAGCAGTACTTC. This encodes CASSPGTGDPYEQYF.

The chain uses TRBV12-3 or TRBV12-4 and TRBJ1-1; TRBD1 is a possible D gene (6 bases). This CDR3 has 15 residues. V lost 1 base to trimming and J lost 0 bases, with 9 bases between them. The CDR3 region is CASSLDGQLNTEAFF. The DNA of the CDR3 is TGTGCCAGCAGTTTAGACGGACAGCTGAACACTGAAGCTTTCTTT.